This T cell receptor (beta chain) derives from a study of blood T cell repertoires in COVID-19. Study context: The cDNA or gDNA used as material had been derived from T cells, B-cell-depleted T cells, or PBMCs.

In germline, CDR1 is GTSNPN, CDR2 SVGIG (reference sequence). Trimming took off 1 base at V and 10 bases at J, with 14 bases between the two ends. CDR3 length equals 14 residues. Only in-frame clones appear in the TCRdb table, and some are missing; sequencing was by immunoSEQ multiplex PCR. Of some 170,000 clones listed, 80% to 90% are singletons. Donors in Cohort 3 who had recovered were those with two negative PCRs, healthcare professional clearance, or resolution of their symptoms. The TCR comes from a man in his forties or fifties who had recovered from COVID-19. This chain connects TRBV30 to TRBJ1-6; D gene ambiguous. The sample was PBMCs or T cells enriched from blood (not recorded which). In DNA form, the CDR3 reads TGTGCCTGGAGTGACTTTTTGACTACCTCACCCCTCCACTTT. It encodes CAWSDFLTTSPLHF.